This is a list of T cell receptor beta chains from one sample in a study of T cells in Graves' hyperthyroidism and ophthalmopathy. TCRdb re-derived calls from the multiplex PCR reads in MiXCR, one entry per CDR3 protein. The sample includes 300,000 to 500,000 distinct CDR3 sequences, over 11% of them seen just once. Sequencing was carried out using blood. Receptor source: a man aged 50 to 60 with Graves' ophthalmopathy. Each CDR3 is given with its conserved first and last residue. D genes are given only for firm matches. Only some rows state a clone size, as once, few, many or a class for expanded clones.

clone_size d_call j_call v_call cdr3_aa cdr3_nt
once TRBD2 TRBJ2-7 TRBV30 CALSKRGGGNEQYF TGTGCCTTGTCAAAGCGGGGGGGGGGCAATGAGCAGTACTTC
. TRBD1 TRBJ2-1 TRBV5-4 CASSLAPGQGLNEQFF TGTGCCAGCAGCTTGGCCCCGGGACAGGGACTTAATGAGCAGTTCTTC
. . TRBJ1-5 TRBV24-1 CASTGRSYSSNQPQHF TGTGCCAGTACGGGACGGAGTTATTCTAGCAATCAGCCCCAGCATTTT
few . TRBJ1-2 TRBV6-2/TRBV6-3 CASSYLGDGYTF TGTGCCAGCAGTTACTTGGGAGATGGCTACACCTTC
few TRBD1 TRBJ2-1 TRBV29-1 CSVPGTGVSYNEQFF TGCAGCGTGCCAGGGACAGGGGTCTCCTACAATGAGCAGTTCTTC
few . TRBJ2-7 TRBV20-1 CSASLSWDEQYF TGCAGTGCTAGCCTTAGCTGGGACGAGCAGTACTTC
many TRBD2 TRBJ2-1 TRBV20-1 CSARDRISGRAFSLAYNEQFF TGCAGTGCTAGAGATCGTATTAGCGGGAGGGCCTTTAGCTTGGCCTACAATGAGCAGTTCTTC
many . TRBJ1-1 TRBV12-3/TRBV12-4 CASSLRFGGTNTEAFF TGTGCCAGCAGTTTGAGATTCGGGGGGACGAACACTGAAGCTTTCTTT
many TRBD2 TRBJ2-3 TRBV6-2/TRBV6-3 CASSWRGELAGYTDTQYF TGTGCCAGCAGTTGGAGGGGAGAACTAGCGGGTTACACAGATACACAGTATTTT
many TRBD2 TRBJ2-7 TRBV12-3/TRBV12-4 CASSVTSGNSEQYF TGTGCCAGCAGTGTAACTAGCGGGAATAGCGAGCAGTACTTC
few TRBD1 TRBJ2-1 TRBV4-1 CASSQDSAGGHNEQFF TGCGCCAGCAGCCAAGATTCGGCAGGGGGCCACAATGAGCAGTTCTTC
. . TRBJ1-1 TRBV19 CASTRNRVRPEAFF TGTGCCAGTACTCGCAACAGGGTCAGACCTGAAGCTTTCTTT
. . TRBJ2-3 TRBV15 CATSRDRFSNPQYF TGTGCCACCAGCAGAGATCGCTTTTCGAACCCCCAGTATTTT
. . TRBJ2-2 TRBV19 CASSNLGGSTGELFF TGTGCCAGTAGCAACCTAGGAGGTTCAACCGGGGAGCTGTTTTTT
. TRBD1 TRBJ2-7 TRBV4-1 CASSPRTPGGYEQYF TGCGCCAGCAGCCCGCGGACGCCAGGGGGCTACGAGCAGTACTTC
many TRBD1 TRBJ1-1 TRBV20-1 CSARTGASNTEAFF TGCAGTGCTAGGACAGGGGCATCCAACACTGAAGCTTTCTTT